This passage covers 6 T cell receptor beta chains from one sample sequenced in a study of regulatory T cells in long-lasting Graves disease. Combining iRepertoire HTBI primers with Arm-PCR of CDR3 regions, the authors built TCR beta libraries. TCRdb used MiXCR to reprocess the multiplex PCR reads, holding one entry per CDR3 protein. The sample records approximately 480,000 distinct CDR3 sequences, about 17% being singletons. Documented time point: newly diagnosed GD, antithyroid drugs for less than 3 months. Extracted PBMC RNA gave rise to the TCR library. The same data also went into a second study, on T cells in Graves' hyperthyroidism and ophthalmopathy.

The sequences come from peripheral blood mononuclear cells (PBMCs), collected at new diagnosis, from a patient treated with antithyroid drugs. These receptors all come from a man aged 35-49 years with Graves disease.

The rearrangement joins TRBV5-1 to TRBJ2-4; D is perhaps TRBD1 (6 bases). The germline gives CDR1 SGHRS, CDR2 YFSETQ. V lost 4 bases and J lost 8, with 13 bases in between. The CDR3 is 13 residues long. DNA for the CDR3: TGCGCCAGCAGCACGGGACATAGGGACATTCAGTACTTC. Translation gives CASSTGHRDIQYF.

This clonotype was recorded at least ten times. V and J are TRBV2 and TRBJ2-1; 9 bases agree with TRBD2. Trimming cost V 3 bases and J 9 bases; bases outside gene matches: 6. Germline V CDR1 and CDR2: SNHLY, FYNNEI. The CDR3 spans 14 residues. CDR3 residues: CASSDPSGISEQFF. CDR3 nucleotide sequence: TGTGCCAGCAGTGACCCTAGCGGGATTAGTGAGCAGTTCTTC.

The J gene is TRBJ2-7, the V gene TRBV28, with 8 bases aligning to TRBD2. Per the germline V gene, CDR1 is MDHEN and CDR2 is SYDVKM. V lost 5 bases, J lost 2 bases, and 2 bases stayed unmatched. CDR3 size: 13 residues. CDR3 nucleotides: TGTGCCAGCAGTGCACTAGCGGCCTACGAGCAGTACTTC. Translation: CASSALAAYEQYF.

This clonotype was counted between two and nine times. The gene calls are TRBV6-2 or TRBV6-3 and TRBJ1-6, with a possible D match to TRBD1 (6 bases). The CDR3 spans 17 residues. Between the trimmed V and J ends, which lost 3 bases and 8 bases, there was a span of 20 bases. CDR1 and CDR2 (germline): MNHEY, SVGEGT. The CDR3 is CASSYHVTGQRDSPLHF. The CDR3 DNA reads as TGTGCCAGCAGTTATCATGTCACAGGGCAGCGGGATTCACCCCTCCACTTT.

The table lists this clonotype with many counts. The chain joins TRBV28 to TRBJ2-7; 12 bases are shared with TRBD2. The CDR3 sequence is 14 residues long. J was trimmed by 5 bases and V by 8 bases; bases with no gene match: 7. Germline-derived CDR1 and CDR2 are MDHEN and SYDVKM. The CDR3 DNA sequence: TGTGCCAGCCACTCTAGCGGGAGGGCCAACGAGCAGTACTTC. It specifies CASHSSGRANEQYF.

This clonotype came up many times. The rearrangement links TRBV12-3 or TRBV12-4 to TRBJ2-1; 7 bases line up with TRBD2. The trim removed 6 bases at V and 6 bases at J, leaving 8 bases unmatched. This CDR3 spans 14 amino acids. Here the CDR3 reads CASRGGFGGNEQFF. The CDR3 region has the DNA TGTGCCAGCAGGGGGGGGTTCGGGGGCAATGAGCAGTTCTTC.